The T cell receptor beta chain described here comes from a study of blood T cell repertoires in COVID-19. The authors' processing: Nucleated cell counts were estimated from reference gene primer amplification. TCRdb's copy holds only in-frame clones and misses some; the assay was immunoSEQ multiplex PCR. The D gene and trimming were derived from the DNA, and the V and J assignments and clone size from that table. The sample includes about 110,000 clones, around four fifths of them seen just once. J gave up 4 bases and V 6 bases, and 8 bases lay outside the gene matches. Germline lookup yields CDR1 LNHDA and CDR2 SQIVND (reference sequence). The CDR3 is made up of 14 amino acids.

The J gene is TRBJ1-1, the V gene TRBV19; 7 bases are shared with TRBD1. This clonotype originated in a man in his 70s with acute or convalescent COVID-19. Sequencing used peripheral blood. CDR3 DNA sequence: TGTGCCAGTAGCCTGAGACAGGGAGGCACTGAAGCTTTCTTT. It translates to CASSLRQGGTEAFF.